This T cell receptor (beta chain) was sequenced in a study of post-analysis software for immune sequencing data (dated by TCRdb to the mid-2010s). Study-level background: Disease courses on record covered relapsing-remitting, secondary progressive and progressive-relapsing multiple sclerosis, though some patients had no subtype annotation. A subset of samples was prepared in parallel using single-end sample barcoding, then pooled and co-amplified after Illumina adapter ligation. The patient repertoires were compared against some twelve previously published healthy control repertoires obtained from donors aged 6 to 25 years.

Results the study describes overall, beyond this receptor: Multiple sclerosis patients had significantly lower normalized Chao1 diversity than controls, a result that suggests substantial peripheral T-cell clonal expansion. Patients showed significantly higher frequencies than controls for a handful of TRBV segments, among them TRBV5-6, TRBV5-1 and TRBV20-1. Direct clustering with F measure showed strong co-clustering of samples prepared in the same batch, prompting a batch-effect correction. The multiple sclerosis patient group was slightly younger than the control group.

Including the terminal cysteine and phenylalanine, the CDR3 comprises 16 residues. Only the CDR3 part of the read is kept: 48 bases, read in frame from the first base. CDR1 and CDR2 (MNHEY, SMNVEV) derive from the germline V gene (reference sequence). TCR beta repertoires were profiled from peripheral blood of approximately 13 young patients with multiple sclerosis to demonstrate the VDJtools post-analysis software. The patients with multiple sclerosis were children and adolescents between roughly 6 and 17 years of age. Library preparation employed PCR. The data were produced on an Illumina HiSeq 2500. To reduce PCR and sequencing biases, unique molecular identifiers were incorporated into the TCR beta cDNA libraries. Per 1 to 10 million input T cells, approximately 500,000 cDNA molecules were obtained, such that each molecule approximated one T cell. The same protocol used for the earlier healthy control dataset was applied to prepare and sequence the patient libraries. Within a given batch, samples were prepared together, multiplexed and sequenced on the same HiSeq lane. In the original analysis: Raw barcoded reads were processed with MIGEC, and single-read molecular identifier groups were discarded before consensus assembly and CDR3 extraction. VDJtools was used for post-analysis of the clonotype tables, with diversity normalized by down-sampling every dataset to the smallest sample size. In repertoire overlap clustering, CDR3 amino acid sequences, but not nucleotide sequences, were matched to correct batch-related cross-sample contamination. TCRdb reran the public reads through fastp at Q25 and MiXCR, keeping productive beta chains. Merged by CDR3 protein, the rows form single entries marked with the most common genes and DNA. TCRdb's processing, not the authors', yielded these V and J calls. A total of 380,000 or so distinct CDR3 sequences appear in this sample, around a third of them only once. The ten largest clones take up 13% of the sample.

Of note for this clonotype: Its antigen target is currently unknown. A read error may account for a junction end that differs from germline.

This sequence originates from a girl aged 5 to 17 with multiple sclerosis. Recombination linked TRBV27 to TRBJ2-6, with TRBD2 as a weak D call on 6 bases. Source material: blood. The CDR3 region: CASSMVGGSGANVQTF. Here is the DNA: TGTGCCAGCAGTATGGTGGGAGGCTCTGGGGCCAACGTCCAGACTTTC. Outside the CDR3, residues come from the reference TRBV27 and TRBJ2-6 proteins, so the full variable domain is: EAQVTQNPRYLITVTGKKLTVTCSQNMNHEYMSWYRQDPGLGLRQIYYSMNVEVTDKGDVPEGYKVSRKEKRNFPLILESPSPNQTSLYFCASSMVGGSGANVQTFGAGSRLTVL.